The clone carrying this TCR beta chain has only a few counts. What it binds is not known. This sample was taken from a study of post-analysis software for immune sequencing data. In the study overall: The disease courses covered relapsing-remitting, secondary progressive and progressive-relapsing multiple sclerosis. Study findings and constraints: Elevated frequency relative to controls characterized four to six TRBV segments in patients, TRBV5-6, TRBV5-1 and TRBV20-1 among them. Relative to controls, patients with multiple sclerosis showed significantly lower normalized Chao1 diversity.

Built from TCR beta cDNA, the libraries had unique molecular identifiers in them. There were roughly 0.95 to 11 million T cells, and roughly 0.5 million cDNA molecules came from them. TCRdb reprocessed the PCR reads via MiXCR and lists one record per CDR3 protein. The table lists roughly 180,000 distinct CDR3 sequences, about 30% of them singletons. Looked up from germline, CDR1 is SGHKS and CDR2 is YYEKEE (reference sequence). The CDR3 loop spans 17 amino acids. The ends were cut back, 1 base at V and 0 bases at J, with 13 bases in the middle. This TCR was sampled from a girl aged 10-17 years with multiple sclerosis. This chain uses TRBV5-5 with TRBJ2-2; D possibly uses TRBD1 or TRBD2 (6 bases each). Sequenced: blood. The CDR3 sequence: CASSLIRGRPNTGELFF. Written as DNA, the CDR3 is TGTGCCAGCAGCTTGATTAGGGGGAGGCCGAACACCGGGGAGCTGTTTTTT.